This TCR beta chain was sequenced in a study of technical replicates of blood from a few donors. The CDR3 is 14 residues long. The V gene's germline CDR1 is MNHNS and CDR2 SASEGT. V lost 6 bases, J lost 6 bases, and 18 bases lay in between. Repertoires were generated with immunoSEQ multiplex PCR, while TCRdb's copy carries only in-frame clones and drops some. Of about 86,000 clones listed, 96% are singletons. V is TRBV6-1 and J is TRBJ2-7; tentative D call: TRBD2 (5 bases). The source is a human donor in good health. The sample comprised T cells isolated from PBMCs. The CDR3 protein is CASRYSVARAEQYF. As DNA, the CDR3 is TGTGCCAGCAGATATAGCGTGGCAAGAGCCGAGCAGTACTTC.